One and the same sample provided the 12 T cell receptor beta chains below, sequenced in a study of blood T cells in healthy people across ages. A second PCR, run for roughly 7 to 11 cycles, used a sample-barcoded 5' primer plus a J-beta primer mix. TCRdb passed the 5' RACE reads through MiXCR, listing each CDR3 protein once. The sample has about 800,000 distinct CDR3 sequences, roughly 64% seen once. The sample taken for sequencing was blood. Receptor source: a young man in good health.

The V gene is TRBV7-2, the J gene TRBJ2-5, with D possibly TRBD1 on 5 matching bases. Germline V gene sequence: CDR1 SGHTA, CDR2 FQGNSA. This CDR3 comprises 14 residues. V lost 5 bases, J lost 5 bases, and 15 bases lay in between. The CDR3 nucleotides are TGTGCCAGCAGCGTGCAGGGTGGTCTTGAGACCCAGTACTTC. Protein product: CASSVQGGLETQYF.

The V and J genes are TRBV15 and TRBJ2-7; D might be TRBD1 (5 bases). CDR1 is LNHNV, CDR2 YYDKDF, per germline (reference sequence). The V end lost 0 bases, the J end lost 0 bases, and 9 bases lay between the germline ends. The CDR3 has 15 amino acids. CDR3 residues: CATSRDQGLSYEQYF. The CDR3 nucleotides are TGTGCCACCAGCAGAGATCAGGGCCTCTCCTACGAGCAGTACTTC.

The V and J genes are TRBV7-9 and TRBJ2-1, with 8 bases fitting TRBD1. This CDR3 is 15 amino acids long. Germline loops: CDR1 SEHNR, CDR2 FQNEAQ (reference sequence). V lost 1 base and J lost 6; bases outside the gene matches: 5. CDR3 nucleotides: TGTGCCAGCAGCTTAGTCCGGACAGGGCTCAATGAGCAGTTCTTC. Its translation: CASSLVRTGLNEQFF.

The chain carries TRBV25-1 and TRBJ2-1; D unresolved. Trimming removed 7 bases from V and 6 bases from J, with 16 bases in between. Per the germline V gene, CDR1 is MGHDK and CDR2 is SYGVNS. The CDR3 sequence is 14 residues long. The CDR3 DNA is TGTGCCAGCACTGACCACAACTCGCGCAATGAGCAGTTCTTC. Its translation is CASTDHNSRNEQFF.

V is TRBV20-1 and J is TRBJ1-2, with TRBD1 matching over 8 bases. The V and J ends lost 2 bases and 6 bases, in that order; junction bases with no gene match: 5. This CDR3 is built from 13 residues. In germline, CDR1 is DFQATT, CDR2 SNEGSKA (reference sequence). CDR3 bases: TGCAGTGCTAGACCCTGGACAGGGCATGGCTACACCTTC. This sequence encodes CSARPWTGHGYTF.

The chain combines TRBV28 with TRBJ2-6; D gene ambiguous. The germline V gene encodes CDR1 MDHEN and CDR2 SYDVKM. The ends were cut back, 6 bases at V and 0 bases at J, with 21 bases in the middle. The CDR3 covers 19 residues. The CDR3 loop reads CASSPLVANRPSGANVLTF. The CDR3 DNA reads TGTGCCAGCAGCCCTCTTGTTGCGAATAGACCCTCTGGGGCCAACGTCCTGACTTTC.

Regarding this clonotype: A much larger clonotype is one base distant, so this may be a read error. The chain carries TRBV27 and TRBJ2-7; 7 bases align to TRBD2. This CDR3 contains 14 residues. V lost 5 bases and J lost 7; bases outside the gene matches: 11. Germline CDR1 MNHEY, CDR2 SMNVEV (reference sequence). CDR3 region: CASSAGGGPREQYF. As DNA, the CDR3 is TGTGCCAGCAGTGCCGGCGGGGGTCCTAGGGAGCAGTACTTC.

The chain couples TRBV12-3 or TRBV12-4 to TRBJ2-7, with a weak D call TRBD1 (6 bases). Trimming pared 5 bases from V and 4 bases from J, leaving 18 bases between. The CDR3 extends over 15 amino acids. This CDR3 reads CASSRTGLDFYEQYF. CDR3 bases: TGTGCCAGCAGTCGTACAGGGCTGGACTTTTACGAGCAGTACTTC.

The chain carries TRBV6-5 and TRBJ2-4; possible D gene TRBD1, 5 bases. The J call may be wrong; the DNA end is better matched by TRBJ2-7. The CDR3 sequence is 14 residues long. The germline V gene encodes CDR1 MNHEY and CDR2 SVGAGI. The CDR3 sequence: CASRSLDNTYEQYF. CDR3 coding DNA: TGTGCCAGCAGGAGCTTGGACAACACCTACGAGCAGTACTTC.

The rearrangement links TRBV29-1 to TRBJ2-7, with unresolved D. CDR3 length: 13 amino acids. Trimming left V 7 bases short and J 5 bases short, with 18 bases between. Germline loops: CDR1 SQVTM, CDR2 ANQGSEA. The CDR3: CSGESAGWHEQYF. The CDR3 DNA sequence: TGCAGCGGTGAGTCGGCAGGTTGGCACGAGCAGTACTTC.

The chain uses TRBV4-3 and TRBJ2-1, with 9 bases that match TRBD1. The germline V gene has CDR1 LGHNA and CDR2 YSLEER. CDR3 length equals 16 residues. J lost 9 bases, V lost 3 bases, and 12 bases had no gene match. The CDR3 sequence is CASSQAGTGSPSEQFF. Here the CDR3 DNA reads TGCGCCAGCAGCCAGGCCGGGACAGGGAGCCCTAGTGAGCAGTTCTTC.

This clonotype was counted ten times or more. The V call is TRBV20-1, the J call TRBJ2-5; 8 positions agree with TRBD1. The CDR3 spans 16 residues. From germline, CDR1 is DFQATT and CDR2 SNEGSKA (reference sequence). V was clipped by 1 base and J by 5 bases; unmatched bases: 12. The CDR3 DNA follows: TGCAGTGCTAGAGGGGTGAGACAGGGGTCGGGGGAGACCCAGTACTTC. Protein: CSARGVRQGSGETQYF.